The clone carrying this T cell receptor (beta chain) was picked up many times. The antigen remains undetermined. Time point indicated: pre-sensitization, week 0. Treatment denoted: therapeutic diphenylcyclopropenone sensitization with weekly scalp DPC. Total RNA came from unfractionated whole blood. This sample is drawn from a study of human T cells and chemical hapten exposure. Whole-study context: Enrolled patients were predominantly female and had alopecia areata, totalis or universalis.

CDR1 and CDR2 (germline): DFQATT, SNEGSKA (reference sequence). The CDR3 has 16 amino acids. The V gene end was trimmed by 2 bases and the J gene end by 1 base; junction bases not matched to a gene: 8. Overall study results and limits: There was alopecia in the donors, so their immune response may differ from that of healthy people. The number of TCRs over 1 in 1000 frequency stayed unchanged after DPC.

In the study's own analysis: Per-sample TCR counts ranged from about 20,000 to 700,000, median about 98,000. Via MiXCR, TCRdb re-called the RACE reads, giving one row per CDR3 protein. The V and J calls were determined by TCRdb, not by the authors. The sample includes roughly 38,000 distinct CDR3 sequences, around 12% of them seen just once. The sequenced sample was whole blood, obtained in connection with sensitization to the hapten diphenylcyclopropenone (DPC). V is TRBV20-1 and J is TRBJ1-1; 9 bases are a match to TRBD1. The source of this sequence is a middle-aged woman with alopecia areata. Some clones in this sample may be carry-over from other donors' samples. The CDR3 is CSARWGTGIENTEAFF. The CDR3 region has the DNA TGCAGTGCTAGATGGGGGACAGGGATTGAGAACACTGAAGCTTTCTTT.